This T cell receptor beta chain was recovered during a study of CD8+ T cells in alopecia areata. Isolated RNA was reverse transcribed into cDNA used as the sequencing template. The table came from immunoSEQ multiplex PCR; TCRdb's copy has only in-frame clones and leaves some out. The repertoire holds about 160,000 clones, with about nine tenths as singletons. The starting material was CD8+ T cells sorted from blood, obtained at week 0. The sequence was collected from a human donor with alopecia areata.

The DNA of the CDR3 is TGTGCCAGCAGCGGTAGCGGGGGGCCGGCAGATACGCAGTATTTT. Its translation: CASSGSGGPADTQYF. The J gene is TRBJ2-3, the V gene TRBV9, with 10 bases aligning to TRBD2. Germline trimming cut 3 bases from V and 4 bases from J; bases unmatched to any gene: 5. The germline CDR1 and CDR2 sequences are SGDLS and YYNGEE. This CDR3 spans 15 amino acids.